The 11 T cell receptor beta chains presented below share a single source sample, sequenced in a study of vaccination and CD4 T cells after COVID-19. As to treatment: approximately nine-day PBMC culture with coronavirus spike peptide pools or control peptides (ViraFEST assay). The antigens for these receptors are not known. The assay that was used to sequence DNA from cultured CD4+ T cells was the Oncomine TCR Beta short-read assay. MiXCR was run by TCRdb on the PCR reads, yielding one entry per CDR3 protein. The sample lists roughly 13,000 distinct CDR3 sequences; about 60% were seen once. The material sequenced was CD4+ T cells from blood, cultured in vitro. These receptors all come from a human donor who had recovered from COVID-19.

The chain employs TRBV27 and TRBJ2-3; 8 nucleotides match TRBD2. Germline CDR1 reads MNHEY; CDR2 reads SMNVEV (reference sequence). CDR3 size: 18 residues. V shed 3 bases, J shed 6 bases, and the junction held 17 bases outside the gene matches. The CDR3 DNA follows: TGTGCCAGCAGTTTCTCGGACGGCGGAAATAGCGGGAAGGATACGCAGTATTTT. Residues: CASSFSDGGNSGKDTQYF.

In this sample, this clonotype turned up once. V and J are TRBV7-3 and TRBJ2-3; 7 bases line up with TRBD2. Trimming cost V 3 bases and J 6 bases; bases outside gene matches: 6. The CDR3 runs 14 residues. Germline CDR1 and CDR2: SGHTA and FQGTGA. CDR3: CASSLGGSRDTQYF. CDR3 nucleotide sequence: TGTGCCAGCAGCTTGGGGGGGTCCCGGGATACGCAGTATTTT.

This clonotype has a handful of counts. This sequence joins TRBV20-1 and TRBJ2-1; D not resolved. Germline V CDR1 and CDR2: DFQATT, SNEGSKA (reference sequence). The CDR3 spans 12 residues. V lost 6 bases and J lost 5, with 11 bases in between. The CDR3 is CSASLTDNEQFF. The CDR3, as DNA: TGCAGTGCCTCACTAACAGACAATGAGCAGTTCTTC.

This clonotype was seen more than once but under ten times. The chain joins TRBV27 to TRBJ2-1; D gene uncertain. Germline CDR1 and CDR2: MNHEY and SMNVEV (reference sequence). The CDR3 has 12 amino acids. CDR3 DNA: TGTGCGCACGTTGTACCCACCAATGAGCAGTTCTTC. Translated: CAHVVPTNEQFF.

This chain uses TRBV20-1 with TRBJ2-7; D not certain. Germline V gene sequence: CDR1 DFQATT, CDR2 SNEGSKA (reference sequence). CDR3 length: 14 amino acids. Deletions cut 5 bases from V and 4 bases from J, with 18 bases between. As DNA, the CDR3 is TGCAGTGCTGGGCGACCGACCAACCTGTACGAGCAGTACTTC. Protein: CSAGRPTNLYEQYF.

This clonotype has a handful of counts. The rearrangement joins TRBV6-1 to TRBJ1-1; 9 positions match TRBD1. From germline, CDR1 is MNHNS and CDR2 SASEGT. The CDR3 consists of 14 residues. Unmatched junction bases numbered 3, after V lost 5 bases and J lost 2 bases. The CDR3 spells CASSHRGRNTEAFF. CDR3 nucleotide sequence: TGTGCCAGCAGTCACAGGGGGCGCAACACTGAAGCTTTCTTT.

By sample fraction, this clonotype is medium-sized. This sequence joins TRBV28 and TRBJ1-6; TRBD1 matches 10 bases. The germline gives CDR1 MDHEN, CDR2 SYDVKM. The CDR3 length is 15 residues. The V gene end was trimmed by 5 bases and the J gene end by 6 bases; junction bases not matched to a gene: 4. In DNA, the CDR3 is TGTGCCAGCAGTGGACAGGGGGGCCGTAATTCACCCCTCCACTTT. It codes for CASSGQGGRNSPLHF.

This clonotype was recorded once. This chain links TRBV6-1 with TRBJ1-1; 7 nucleotides line up with TRBD1. J lost 5 bases, V lost 11 bases, and 14 bases had no gene match. In germline, CDR1 is MNHNS, CDR2 SASEGT. This CDR3 has 14 amino acids. This chain's CDR3 is CASGGTVKVTEAFF. For the CDR3, the DNA is TGTGCCTCGGGGGGGACAGTTAAGGTTACTGAAGCTTTCTTT.

CDR3 protein: CASSHPGLAGGPGQETQYF. CDR3 DNA sequence: TGCGCCAGCAGCCACCCAGGACTAGCGGGAGGGCCGGGCCAAGAGACCCAGTACTTC. This rearrangement joins TRBV4-1 to TRBJ2-5, with 15 bases identical to TRBD2. There are 19 residues in the CDR3. Germline loops: CDR1 MGHRA, CDR2 YSYEKL. V lost 3 bases, J lost 1 base, and 9 bases stayed unmatched.

V usage is TRBV11-2 and J usage is TRBJ2-7, with TRBD1 as a possible D gene (6 bases). The CDR3 consists of 13 residues. The germline CDR1 and CDR2 sequences are SGHAT and FQNNGV. V lost 5 bases and J 3 bases, leaving 11 bases between the germline ends. CDR3 amino acids: CASSPGTNYEQYF. DNA of the CDR3: TGTGCCAGCAGCCCTGGGACAAACTACGAGCAGTACTTC.

V is TRBV24-1 and J is TRBJ1-5; possibly TRBD1 for D (6 bases). Germline-derived CDR1 and CDR2 are KGHDR and SFDVKD. The CDR3 contains 18 residues. V was cut by 9 bases and J by 0 bases, with 23 bases left in between. The CDR3 nucleotides are TGTGCCACCCGACGGGGGGCCTTGGACGATTATAGCAATCAGCCCCAGCATTTT. It translates to CATRRGALDDYSNQPQHF.